This T cell receptor beta chain was sequenced during a study of regulatory T cells in long-lasting Graves disease. As for the study in general: Graves' patients, newly diagnosed, had taken antithyroid drugs under 3 months. General study points: Those with persistent disease had in common more public clonotypes (fewer than 3,000) than new patients (approximately 890).

This CDR3 region has 14 residues. Germline loops: CDR1 DFQATT, CDR2 SNEGSKA (reference sequence). The V gene lost 3 bases and the J gene lost 1 base, with 12 bases spanning the gap. Time point reported: newly diagnosed GD, antithyroid drugs for less than 3 months. Extracted PBMC RNA gave rise to the TCR library. Guidelines of the American Thyroid Association were used to diagnose Graves' disease. Construction of TCR beta libraries relied on iRepertoire HTBI primers and on Arm-PCR targeting CDR3 regions. As processed by the authors: More than 55 TRBV and about 14 TRBJ segments were identified across samples. Each CDR3 protein gets one entry after TCRdb re-called the multiplex PCR reads with MiXCR. The V and J calls and clone size are TCRdb's, not the authors'. The sample records hundreds of thousands of distinct CDR3 sequences, less than 20% being singletons. This clonotype was picked up many times. What it binds is unknown.

The chain carries TRBV20-1 and TRBJ1-1, with D maybe TRBD1 (5 bases). The sequence derives from a female donor with Graves disease. This sample comprised peripheral blood mononuclear cells (PBMCs), obtained at new diagnosis, from a patient treated with antithyroid drugs. CDR3 sequence (DNA): TGCAGTGCTAGCGAGTCGGGGACGAACACTGAAGCTTTCTTT. Translating it yields CSASESGTNTEAFF.